This TCR beta chain was recovered during a study of tumor-infiltrating lymphocytes in primary liver carcinoma. About the study: Treatment of the patients' primary liver carcinoma consisted of surgical resection. General study points: Tumor-adjacent and tumor-blood pairs shared a smaller degree of overlap than tumor region pairs. Bulk unsorted sampling precluded comparing CD4+ and CD8+ repertoires.

Germline DNA was extracted too, while blood RNA derived from unsorted whole blood. Remarks on this clonotype: Its antigen is unidentified. Germline is not matched at one junction end, which may reflect a read error.

With a constant-region primer, TCR beta cDNA was made from roughly 500 ng of total RNA. Researchers made the TCR beta libraries by running three nested multiplex PCR rounds with slightly modified ARM-PCR. Running 10 cycles apiece, the first two PCR rounds relied on TRBV1-TRBV30 forward primers together with a C-beta reverse primer. TCRdb recomputed calls from the multiplex PCR reads with MiXCR, one row per CDR3 protein. The sample carries over 250,000 distinct CDR3 sequences, 58% recorded once. CDR3 length equals 14 residues. Germline V CDR1 and CDR2: LGHNA, YSLEER. The clonotype comes from a woman aged 30 to 39 with primary liver carcinoma and hepatitis B virus infection. Sequenced sample: peripheral blood. This chain connects TRBV4-3 to TRBJ2-5, with D hard to call. The CDR3 DNA reads as TGCACCAGCAGCCAAGATCCCAGTTCCGAGGCCCAGTACTTC. Its protein is CTSSQDPSSEAQYF.